This TCR beta chain derives from a study of cytomegalovirus exposure and HLA in healthy donors. This clone was counted a single time. This CDR3 contains 13 residues. The germline V gene has CDR1 SGHAT and CDR2 FQNNGV. J gave up 6 bases and V 4 bases, and 5 bases lay outside the gene matches. Produced via immunoSEQ multiplex PCR; TCRdb's table is partial and in-frame only. The sample contains some 98,000 clones, roughly 89% of which appear only once. Source material: PBMCs. This TCR derives from a woman in her thirties in good health and CMV-seronegative. The V gene is TRBV11-2, the J gene TRBJ1-2, with 7 positions matching TRBD1. CDR3 protein: CASSSLTGNGYTF. In nucleotides, the CDR3 is TGTGCCAGCAGCTCATTGACAGGGAATGGCTACACCTTC.